This passage covers 30 T cell receptor beta chains from one sample sequenced in a study of blood T cell repertoires in COVID-19 (TCRdb year 2020). The library relied on the immunoSEQ multiplex PCR assay. What TCRdb holds here is the immuneACCESS table cut down to in-frame rearrangements. Part of the clones is not present; checked against another copy, under half of the missing clones reflect an unresolved V gene, and the others are unexplained. In all, the sample holds 200,000 to 300,000 clones, and 83% of those were seen once. The ten largest clones capture more than 5% of the sample. What was sequenced was peripheral blood. Receptors were obtained from a human donor in a cohort sampled during active COVID-19.

The gene calls are TRBV2 and TRBJ2-7; D might be TRBD2 (5 bases). The CDR3 consists of 15 residues. The germline CDR1 and CDR2 sequences are SNHLY and FYNNEI. V lost 7 bases, J lost 3 bases, and 19 bases lay in between. The CDR3: CASNPHGVKIYEQYF. The CDR3 DNA reads TGTGCCAGCAACCCCCACGGGGTCAAGATCTACGAGCAGTACTTC.

The chain employs TRBV6-2 or TRBV6-3 and TRBJ2-1, with 12 bases that match TRBD2. Germline CDR1 reads MNHEY; CDR2 reads SVGEGT. The CDR3 length is 17 residues. V lost 0 bases and J lost 7; bases outside the gene matches: 7. The CDR3 DNA reads as TGTGCCAGCAGTTACTCGACTAGCGGGAGAATCGGAAATGAGCAGTTCTTC. It specifies CASSYSTSGRIGNEQFF.

This clone was counted between two and nine times. The rearrangement uses TRBV6-6 and TRBJ1-5; D is ambiguous. The CDR3 has 17 residues. The V and J ends lost 5 bases and 3 bases respectively, with 20 bases between them. Germline loops: CDR1 MNHNY, CDR2 SVGAGI (reference sequence). CDR3 DNA sequence: TGTGCCAGCAGTCCTACTGGACCGGGGAGGAACAATCAGCCCCAGCATTTT. Amino acid sequence: CASSPTGPGRNNQPQHF.

Comments on this clone: Other DNA sequences within the sample encode an identical CDR3. V is TRBV18 and J is TRBJ1-3; D not resolved. The CDR3 runs 13 residues. V gave up 3 bases and J gave up 4 bases, with 7 bases separating them. The V gene's germline CDR1 is KGHSH and CDR2 LQKENI. This CDR3 is CASSPGRGNTIYF. In nucleotides, the CDR3 is TGTGCCAGCTCACCGGGCAGGGGAAACACCATATATTTT.

V is TRBV9 and J is TRBJ1-1; 8 bases map to TRBD1. The CDR3 is 12 residues long. With 0 bases clipped from V and 11 bases from J, the junction kept 3 bases outside the gene matches. Germline CDR1 and CDR2: SGDLS and YYNGEE. This CDR3 reads CASSVGRGHAFF. In nucleotides, the CDR3 is TGTGCCAGCAGCGTAGGCAGGGGGCACGCTTTCTTT. Based on the CDR3 plus reference TRBV9 and TRBJ1-1, the full variable domain is DSGVTQTPKHLITATGQRVTLRCSPRSGDLSVYWYQQSLDQGLQFLIQYYNGEERAKGNILERFSAQQFPDLHSELNLSSLELGDSALYFCASSVGRGHAFFGQGTRLTVV.

This chain uses TRBV9 with TRBJ2-2; TRBD2 aligns across 9 bases. Germline CDR1 and CDR2: SGDLS and YYNGEE. This CDR3 is built from 16 residues. V lost 0 bases and J lost 3; bases outside the gene matches: 3. For the CDR3, the DNA is TGTGCCAGCAGCGTAGGCGGGGGGGCTGACACCGGGGAGCTGTTTTTT. Encoded protein: CASSVGGGADTGELFF.

This chain connects TRBV10-3 to TRBJ2-7, with D perhaps TRBD1 (6 bases). The germline gives CDR1 ENHRY, CDR2 SYGVKD. The germline V and J ends were trimmed by 10 bases and 0 bases, with 16 bases remaining between them. The CDR3 is 14 amino acids. CDR3 DNA: TGTGCCACCAAACAGACAGGAAACTCCTACGAGCAGTACTTC. As protein: CATKQTGNSYEQYF.

The J gene is TRBJ1-5, the V gene TRBV27; the D is unclear. Trimming left V 5 bases short and J 10 bases short, with 21 bases between. CDR3 length: 15 amino acids. Germline V lookup: CDR1 MNHEY, CDR2 SMNVEV (reference sequence). CDR3 loop: CASSPHRQAPVPQHF. The CDR3 DNA is TGTGCCAGCAGTCCGCACCGGCAGGCCCCTGTACCCCAGCATTTT.

V is TRBV5-4 and J is TRBJ2-1, with 8 bases matching TRBD2. Per germline, CDR1 SGHNT and CDR2 YYREEE (reference sequence). With V trimmed by 2 bases and J by 0 bases, 7 bases remained unmatched. The CDR3 spans 17 residues. The CDR3 sequence: CASSLGSGVSSYNEQFF. Here the CDR3 DNA reads TGTGCCAGCAGCTTAGGTAGCGGGGTGAGCTCCTACAATGAGCAGTTCTTC.

V usage is TRBV6-2 or TRBV6-3 and J usage is TRBJ2-1, with a possible D match to TRBD2 (6 bases). CDR1 is MNHEY, CDR2 SVGEGT, per germline. Trimming stripped 6 bases from V and 3 bases from J, with 15 bases between. This CDR3 is built from 15 residues. The CDR3 protein is CASSPGGNRYNEQFF. The CDR3 region has the DNA TGTGCCAGCAGCCCCGGGGGTAACCGCTACAATGAGCAGTTCTTC.

Points on this clone: Other DNA sequences of this sample code for an identical CDR3. The rearrangement links TRBV18 to TRBJ2-3, with 7 bases identical to TRBD2. The CDR3 is made up of 16 amino acids. The J segment lost 2 bases and the V segment lost 3 bases, leaving 8 bases of the junction unmatched. Germline values: CDR1 KGHSH, CDR2 LQKENI. The CDR3 DNA follows: TGTGCCAGCTCACCGCCCGGGCTAGCGGCCACAGATACGCAGTATTTT. As protein: CASSPPGLAATDTQYF.

This clone was found once. V gene TRBV7-3 combines with J gene TRBJ2-1; a possible D gene is TRBD1 (7 bases). The length of the CDR3 is 13 residues. The V gene's germline CDR1 is SGHTA and CDR2 FQGTGA. The V gene lost 5 bases and the J gene lost 5 bases, with 10 bases spanning the gap. The CDR3 nucleotides are TGTGCCAGCAGCCCCAGGGGGGACAATGAGCAGTTCTTC. Translating gives CASSPRGDNEQFF.

The rearrangement links TRBV19 to TRBJ1-1; D gene uncertain. There are 14 residues in the CDR3. CDR1 and CDR2 from the germline V gene are LNHDA and SQIVND (reference sequence). V shed 3 bases and J shed 1 base, with 9 bases lying between them. For the CDR3, the DNA is TGTGCCAGTAGTATTGGGCTCACGAACACTGAAGCTTTCTTT. Protein product: CASSIGLTNTEAFF.

This clone was observed a single time. This chain connects TRBV6-1 to TRBJ1-2; 8 bases fit TRBD1. The germline V gene encodes CDR1 MNHNS and CDR2 SASEGT. The CDR3 is 14 residues long. The V gene end was trimmed by 2 bases and the J gene end by 4 bases; junction bases not matched to a gene: 3. The CDR3 DNA sequence: TGTGCCAGCAGTGAAACGACAGGGGTCTATGGCTACACCTTC. Protein product: CASSETTGVYGYTF.

This chain joins TRBV5-1 and TRBJ2-7; maybe TRBD1 (6 bases). Germline CDR1 reads SGHRS; CDR2 reads YFSETQ. V lost 0 bases and J 1 base, leaving 20 bases between the germline ends. This CDR3 has 18 amino acids. CDR3 nucleotide sequence: TGCGCCAGCAGCTTGGATTCCGACAGGCATATTGTATCCTACGAGCAGTACTTC. This translates into CASSLDSDRHIVSYEQYF.

The J gene is TRBJ2-3, the V gene TRBV5-1, with a possible D match to TRBD1 (6 bases). The CDR3 sequence is 14 residues long. Germline loops: CDR1 SGHRS, CDR2 YFSETQ. Deletions cut 5 bases from V and 6 bases from J, with 16 bases between. The CDR3 region is CASRRNGQRDTQYF. The CDR3 DNA is TGCGCCAGCAGGAGGAATGGACAGAGGGATACGCAGTATTTT.

In this sample, this clone turned up a few times. This rearrangement joins TRBV6-5 to TRBJ1-2; 8 nucleotides line up with TRBD1. With 2 bases clipped from V and 6 bases from J, the junction kept 5 bases outside the gene matches. CDR1 is MNHEY and CDR2 is SVGAGI in the germline V gene. The CDR3 is made up of 14 amino acids. CDR3 DNA: TGTGCCAGCAGTTACATAACAGGGGGAGATGGCTACACCTTC. Translation: CASSYITGGDGYTF.

The genes are TRBV27 and TRBJ1-5; D gene ambiguous. Per germline, CDR1 MNHEY and CDR2 SMNVEV (reference sequence). The V end was cut by 2 bases, the J end by 0 bases, with 8 bases between. The CDR3 contains 15 residues. CDR3 region: CASSLRSDSNQPQHF. As DNA, the CDR3 is TGTGCCAGCAGTTTACGCAGCGATAGCAATCAGCCCCAGCATTTT.

This clone was recorded only once. The gene calls are TRBV25-1 and TRBJ2-7, with D maybe TRBD2 (6 bases). The CDR3 totals 15 residues. Germline lookup yields CDR1 MGHDK and CDR2 SYGVNS. V lost 3 bases to trimming and J lost 0 bases, with 12 bases between them. CDR3 sequence reads: CASSDLAPPSYEQYF. CDR3 nucleotide sequence: TGTGCCAGCAGTGACCTAGCGCCCCCCTCCTACGAGCAGTACTTC.

The chain carries TRBV5-1 and TRBJ2-3, with TRBD2 identical over 12 bases. The J segment lost 2 bases and the V segment lost 4 bases, leaving 8 bases of the junction unmatched. This CDR3 contains 17 residues. Germline CDR1 is SGHRS and CDR2 is YFSETQ. The CDR3 spells CASSLLGLAGNTDTQYF. CDR3 nucleotides: TGCGCCAGCAGCCTTCTCGGACTAGCGGGAAACACAGATACGCAGTATTTT.

This clone was counted at least ten times. The chain couples TRBV6-2 or TRBV6-3 to TRBJ2-7; 7 bases map to TRBD2. This CDR3 has 17 amino acids. The V gene end was trimmed by 6 bases and the J gene end by 3 bases; junction bases not matched to a gene: 17. In germline, CDR1 is MNHEY, CDR2 SVGEGT. In DNA form, the CDR3 reads TGTGCCAGCAGCCCGCCTCTTCCTAGCGGCTCCGACTACGAGCAGTACTTC. It encodes CASSPPLPSGSDYEQYF.

The chain joins TRBV5-1 to TRBJ1-2, with a possible D match to TRBD1 (5 bases). The CDR3 runs to 14 residues. Germline V gene lookup returns CDR1 SGHRS and CDR2 YFSETQ. V was shortened by 0 bases and J by 4 bases, with 10 bases between the two germline ends. In nucleotides, the CDR3 is TGCGCCAGCAGCTTGGATGGGGCTGGCTATGGCTACACCTTC. Protein: CASSLDGAGYGYTF.

The chain carries TRBV2 and TRBJ1-1; TRBD1 aligns across 7 bases. V dropped 8 bases and J dropped 1; count of bases not matched to a gene: 10. This CDR3 is built from 15 residues. Germline loops: CDR1 SNHLY, CDR2 FYNNEI. CDR3 nucleotide sequence: TGTGCCAGCCACGTCGACAGGGTGAAGAACACTGAAGCTTTCTTT. Translation gives CASHVDRVKNTEAFF.

The CDR3 reads CASSARIMTGDSSYEQYF. The CDR3 bases are TGCGCCAGCAGCGCCCGAATAATGACAGGGGATAGCTCCTACGAGCAGTACTTC. The chain combines TRBV4-1 with TRBJ2-7, with 8 bases matching TRBD1. Germline CDR1 and CDR2: MGHRA and YSYEKL. V shed 5 bases, J shed 0 bases, and the junction held 15 bases outside the gene matches. The CDR3 covers 18 residues.

V gene TRBV24-1 combines with J gene TRBJ2-5, with 10 positions matching TRBD1. With V trimmed by 5 bases and J by 2 bases, 7 bases remained unmatched. Per the germline V gene, CDR1 is KGHDR and CDR2 is SFDVKD. This CDR3 is 16 amino acids long. The CDR3 DNA reads TGTGCCACCAGTGGTCCGGACAGGGGGAAGCAAGAGACCCAGTACTTC. Amino acids: CATSGPDRGKQETQYF.

The chain joins TRBV2 to TRBJ1-5, with unresolved D. CDR3 length: 14 amino acids. CDR1 is SNHLY, CDR2 FYNNEI, per germline. Trimming took 1 base from V and 4 from J, leaving 8 bases between them. The CDR3, as DNA: TGTGCCAGCAGTGAAGTCGAGAGAAATCAGCCCCAGCATTTT. As protein: CASSEVERNQPQHF.

Details on this clone: At the DNA level, this CDR3 is encoded by other sequences in the same sample as well. The chain carries TRBV7-9 and TRBJ1-1; a weak D match, TRBD1 (6 bases). V was shortened by 1 base and J by 3 bases, with 18 bases between the two germline ends. In germline, CDR1 is SEHNR, CDR2 FQNEAQ (reference sequence). The CDR3 loop spans 17 amino acids. CDR3 region: CASSLGGLAGVHTEAFF. The CDR3, as DNA: TGTGCCAGCAGCTTAGGGGGTTTGGCAGGGGTACACACTGAAGCTTTCTTT.

This chain links TRBV5-1 with TRBJ2-2; TRBD1 is a possible D gene (5 bases). The germline gives CDR1 SGHRS, CDR2 YFSETQ. V lost 1 base and J lost 5, with 9 bases in between. The CDR3 is 14 amino acids. CDR3 in amino acids: CASSLTPGTGELFF. The CDR3 nucleotides are TGCGCCAGCAGCTTGACTCCAGGGACCGGGGAGCTGTTTTTT.

V is TRBV6-5 and J is TRBJ2-1, with 13 bases aligning to TRBD2. The germline V gene encodes CDR1 MNHEY and CDR2 SVGAGI. Losses at the gene ends were 5 bases for V and 12 bases for J; bases not matched to a gene: 7. The CDR3 consists of 14 residues. The chain's CDR3 is CASSPNRLAGGQFF. The CDR3 bases are TGTGCCAGCAGTCCCAATCGACTAGCGGGGGGGCAGTTCTTC.

CDR3 amino acids: CASSLTDNHQPQHF. The CDR3 DNA reads TGTGCCAGCAGCCTTACCGACAATCATCAGCCCCAGCATTTT. V gene TRBV28 combines with J gene TRBJ1-5; unclear D gene. From germline, CDR1 is MDHEN and CDR2 SYDVKM. V was pared by 6 bases and J by 5 bases, with 14 bases between. The CDR3 sequence is 14 residues long.